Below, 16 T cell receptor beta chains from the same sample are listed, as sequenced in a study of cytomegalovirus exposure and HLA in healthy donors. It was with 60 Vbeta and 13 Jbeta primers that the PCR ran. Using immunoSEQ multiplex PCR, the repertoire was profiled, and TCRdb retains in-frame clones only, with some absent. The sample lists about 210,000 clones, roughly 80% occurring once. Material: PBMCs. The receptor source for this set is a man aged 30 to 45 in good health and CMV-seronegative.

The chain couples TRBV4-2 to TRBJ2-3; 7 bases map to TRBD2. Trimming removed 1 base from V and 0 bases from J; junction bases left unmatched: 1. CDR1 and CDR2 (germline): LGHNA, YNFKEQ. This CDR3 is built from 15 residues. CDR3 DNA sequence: TGTGCCAGCAGCCAAGTTAGCGGGAGCACAGATACGCAGTATTTT. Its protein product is CASSQVSGSTDTQYF.

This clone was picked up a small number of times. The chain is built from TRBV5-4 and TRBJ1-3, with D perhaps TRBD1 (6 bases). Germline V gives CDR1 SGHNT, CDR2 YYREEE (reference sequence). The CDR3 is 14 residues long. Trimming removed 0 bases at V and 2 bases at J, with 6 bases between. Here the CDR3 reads CASSLDRAGNTIYF. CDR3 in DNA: TGTGCCAGCAGCTTGGACAGGGCTGGAAACACCATATATTTT.

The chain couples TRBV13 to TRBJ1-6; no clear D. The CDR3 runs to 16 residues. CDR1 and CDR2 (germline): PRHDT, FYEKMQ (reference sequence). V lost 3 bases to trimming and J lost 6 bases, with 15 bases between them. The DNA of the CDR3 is TGTGCCAGCAGCTTTGCCCCGACTGCCTCTAATTCACCCCTCCACTTT. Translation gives CASSFAPTASNSPLHF.

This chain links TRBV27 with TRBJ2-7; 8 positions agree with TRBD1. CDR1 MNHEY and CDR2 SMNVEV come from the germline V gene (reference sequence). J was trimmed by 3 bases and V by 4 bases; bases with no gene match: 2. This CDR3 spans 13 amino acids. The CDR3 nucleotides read TGTGCCAGCAGTTCGACAGGGGTCTACGAGCAGTACTTC. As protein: CASSSTGVYEQYF.

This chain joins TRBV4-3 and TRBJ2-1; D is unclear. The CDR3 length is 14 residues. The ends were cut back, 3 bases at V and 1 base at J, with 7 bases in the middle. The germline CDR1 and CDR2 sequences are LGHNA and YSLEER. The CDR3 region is CASSQQTSYNEQFF. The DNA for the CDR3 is TGCGCCAGCAGCCAGCAGACATCCTACAATGAGCAGTTCTTC.

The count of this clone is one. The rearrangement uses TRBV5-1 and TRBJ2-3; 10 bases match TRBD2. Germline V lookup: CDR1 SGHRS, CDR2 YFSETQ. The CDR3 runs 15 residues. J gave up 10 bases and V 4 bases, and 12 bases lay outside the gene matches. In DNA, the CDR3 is TGCGCCAGCAGCCCGGATATTAGCGGGGGGCCGGCGCAGTATTTT. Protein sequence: CASSPDISGGPAQYF.

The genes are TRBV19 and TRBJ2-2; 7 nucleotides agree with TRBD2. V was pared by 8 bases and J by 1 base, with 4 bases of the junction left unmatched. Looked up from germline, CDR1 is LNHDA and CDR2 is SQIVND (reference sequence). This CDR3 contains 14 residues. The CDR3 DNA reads TGTGCCAGTGGGGGACTACAGAACACCGGGGAGCTGTTTTTT. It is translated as CASGGLQNTGELFF.

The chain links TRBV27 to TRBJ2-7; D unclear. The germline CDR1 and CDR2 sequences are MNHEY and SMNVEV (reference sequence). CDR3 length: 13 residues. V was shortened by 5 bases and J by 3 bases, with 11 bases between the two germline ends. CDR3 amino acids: CASSPETRYEQYF. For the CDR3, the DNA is TGTGCCAGCAGTCCCGAGACACGCTACGAGCAGTACTTC.

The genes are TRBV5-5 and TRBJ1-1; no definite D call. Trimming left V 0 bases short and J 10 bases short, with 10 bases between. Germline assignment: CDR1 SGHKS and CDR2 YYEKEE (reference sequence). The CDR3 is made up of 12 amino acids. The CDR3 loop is CASSLERSRAFF. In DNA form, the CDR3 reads TGTGCCAGCAGCTTGGAGAGGTCTAGAGCTTTCTTT. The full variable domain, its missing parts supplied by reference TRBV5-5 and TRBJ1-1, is DAGVTQSPTHLIKTRGQQVTLRCSPISGHKSVSWYQQVLGQGPQFIFQYYEKEERGRGNFPDRFSARQFPNYSSELNVNALLLGDSALYLCASSLERSRAFFGQGTRLTVV.

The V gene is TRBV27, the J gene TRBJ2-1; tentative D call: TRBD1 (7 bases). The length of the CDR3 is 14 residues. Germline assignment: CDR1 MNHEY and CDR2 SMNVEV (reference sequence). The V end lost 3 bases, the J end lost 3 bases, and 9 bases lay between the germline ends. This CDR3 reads CASSFRGDYNEQFF. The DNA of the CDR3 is TGTGCCAGCAGTTTCAGGGGGGACTACAATGAGCAGTTCTTC.

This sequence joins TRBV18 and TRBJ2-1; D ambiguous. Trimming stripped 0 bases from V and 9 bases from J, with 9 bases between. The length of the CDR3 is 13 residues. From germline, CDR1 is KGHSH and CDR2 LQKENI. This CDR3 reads CASSPPNSIEQFF. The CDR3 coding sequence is TGTGCCAGCTCACCACCGAACTCTATTGAGCAGTTCTTC.

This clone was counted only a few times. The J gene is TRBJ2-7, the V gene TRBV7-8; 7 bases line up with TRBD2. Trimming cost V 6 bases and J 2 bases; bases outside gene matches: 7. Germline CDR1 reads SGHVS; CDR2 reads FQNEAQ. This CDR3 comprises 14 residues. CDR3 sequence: CASRAERGPYEQYF. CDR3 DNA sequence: TGTGCCAGCAGAGCCGAGCGGGGCCCCTACGAGCAGTACTTC. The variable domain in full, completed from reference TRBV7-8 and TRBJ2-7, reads GAGVSQSPRYKVAKRGQDVALRCDPISGHVSLFWYQQALGQGPEFLTYFQNEAQLDKSGLPSDRFFAERPEGSVSTLKIQRTQQEDSAVYLCASRAERGPYEQYFGPGTRLTVT.

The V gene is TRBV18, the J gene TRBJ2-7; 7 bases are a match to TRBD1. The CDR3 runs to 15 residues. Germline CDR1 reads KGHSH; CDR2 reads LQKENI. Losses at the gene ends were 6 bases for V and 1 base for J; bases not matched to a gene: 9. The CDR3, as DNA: TGTGCCAGCTCGGGGCCGGGACAGCAATCCTACGAGCAGTACTTC. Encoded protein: CASSGPGQQSYEQYF.

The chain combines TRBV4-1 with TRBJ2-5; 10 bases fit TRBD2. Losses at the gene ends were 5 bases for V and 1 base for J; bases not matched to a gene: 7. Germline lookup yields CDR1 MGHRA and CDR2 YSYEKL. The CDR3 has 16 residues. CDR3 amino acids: CASSSRLAGLQETQYF. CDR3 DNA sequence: TGCGCCAGCAGCAGCCGACTAGCGGGCCTCCAAGAGACCCAGTACTTC.

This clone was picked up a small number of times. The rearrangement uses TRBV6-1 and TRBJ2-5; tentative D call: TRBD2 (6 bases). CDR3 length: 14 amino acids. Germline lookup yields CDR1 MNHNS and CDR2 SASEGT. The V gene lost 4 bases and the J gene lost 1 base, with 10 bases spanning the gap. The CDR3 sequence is CASSGGGVQETQYF. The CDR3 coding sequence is TGTGCCAGCAGTGGGGGCGGGGTCCAAGAGACCCAGTACTTC.

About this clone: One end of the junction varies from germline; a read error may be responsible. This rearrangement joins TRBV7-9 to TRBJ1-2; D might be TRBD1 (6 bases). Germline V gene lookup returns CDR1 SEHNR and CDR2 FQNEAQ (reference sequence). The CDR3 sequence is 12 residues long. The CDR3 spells CSSSSGAVSYTF. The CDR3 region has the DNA TGTTCCAGCTCGTCAGGGGCGGTAAGCTACACCTTC.